The 18 T cell receptor beta chains in this list originate from one sample, sequenced in a study of CD8 T cells in Susac syndrome. The authors reverse transcribed roughly 0.5 to 1 ug RNA with random hexamers. TCRdb fed the immunoSEQ multiplex PCR reads into MiXCR, producing one record per CDR3 protein. The table shows about 210,000 distinct CDR3 sequences, with approximately 95% occurring only once. Sequences were obtained from CD4+ T cells from PBMCs. These receptors came from a human donor with multiple sclerosis.

This clonotype was observed once. The chain carries TRBV9 and TRBJ2-1; TRBD2 matches at 13 bases. CDR1 SGDLS and CDR2 YYNGEE come from the germline V gene. V lost 2 bases, J lost 0 bases, and 5 bases stayed unmatched. This CDR3 region has 18 residues. The CDR3 reads CASSVGTSGAYSYNEQFF. The DNA for the CDR3 is TGTGCCAGCAGCGTCGGGACTAGCGGGGCCTACTCCTACAATGAGCAGTTCTTC.

The chain combines TRBV3-1 with TRBJ2-5; the match to TRBD1 covers 11 bases. The CDR3 runs 16 residues. V was pared by 4 bases and J by 5 bases, with 9 bases of the junction left unmatched. Germline CDR1 LGHDT, CDR2 YNNKEL (reference sequence). The CDR3 protein is CASSPGDRGISETQYF. In DNA form, the CDR3 reads TGTGCCAGCAGCCCCGGGGACAGGGGGATATCGGAGACCCAGTACTTC.

The gene calls are TRBV29-1 and TRBJ1-5; no reliable D call. Deletions cut 4 bases from V and 1 base from J, with 5 bases between. Looked up from germline, CDR1 is SQVTM and CDR2 is ANQGSEA. The CDR3 consists of 12 residues. The CDR3 region has the DNA TGCAGCGTTGTAGAGAGCAATCAGCCCCAGCATTTT. Protein product: CSVVESNQPQHF.

The V gene is TRBV18, the J gene TRBJ1-6, with D perhaps TRBD1 (6 bases). The CDR3 is 14 amino acids. Germline V gene data show CDR1 as KGHSH and CDR2 as LQKENI. The V gene lost 2 bases and the J gene lost 7 bases, with 9 bases spanning the gap. The CDR3 DNA sequence: TGTGCCAGCTCACCAGGACAGAACAATTCACCCCTCCACTTT. It is translated as CASSPGQNNSPLHF.

This chain joins TRBV30 and TRBJ2-1; D call uncertain. The CDR3 totals 15 residues. Germline V lookup: CDR1 GTSNPN, CDR2 SVGIG (reference sequence). The ends were cut back, 0 bases at V and 0 bases at J, with 9 bases in the middle. The CDR3 region has the DNA TGTGCCTGGAGTGTACGAACGAGCTCCTACAATGAGCAGTTCTTC. Amino acids: CAWSVRTSSYNEQFF.

The rearrangement uses TRBV15 and TRBJ1-2, with a possible D match to TRBD1 (5 bases). Germline CDR1 reads LNHNV; CDR2 reads YYDKDF (reference sequence). The CDR3 is 14 amino acids. Trimming took 0 bases from V and 5 from J, leaving 10 bases between them. CDR3 residues: CATSRDGGEYGYTF. Written as DNA, the CDR3 is TGTGCCACCAGCAGAGATGGGGGGGAGTATGGCTACACCTTC.

The chain couples TRBV9 to TRBJ2-2; D is unresolved. The V and J ends lost 3 bases and 0 bases respectively, with 9 bases between them. Germline V gives CDR1 SGDLS, CDR2 YYNGEE. CDR3 length: 15 amino acids. The CDR3 is CASSARVSNTGELFF. In DNA, the CDR3 is TGTGCCAGCAGCGCCCGGGTGTCGAACACCGGGGAGCTGTTTTTT.

The chain is built from TRBV9 and TRBJ2-3; D unclear. The CDR3 runs to 15 residues. Germline V gene sequence: CDR1 SGDLS, CDR2 YYNGEE. The V and J ends lost 0 bases and 6 bases respectively, with 14 bases between them. CDR3 DNA: TGTGCCAGCAGCGTAGGTCGACTCATTACTGATACGCAGTATTTT. The encoded protein is CASSVGRLITDTQYF. Combining the CDR3 with reference TRBV9 and TRBJ2-3 gives the whole variable domain DSGVTQTPKHLITATGQRVTLRCSPRSGDLSVYWYQQSLDQGLQFLIQYYNGEERAKGNILERFSAQQFPDLHSELNLSSLELGDSALYFCASSVGRLITDTQYFGPGTRLTVL.

The V call is TRBV20-1, the J call TRBJ2-3; D is unclear. The CDR3 totals 12 residues. In germline, CDR1 is DFQATT, CDR2 SNEGSKA (reference sequence). Trimming took off 6 bases at V and 9 bases at J, with 16 bases between the two ends. The CDR3 loop is CSASAELRTQYF. Here the CDR3 DNA reads TGCAGTGCCAGCGCGGAGCTAAGAACGCAGTATTTT.

A single count supports this clonotype. V is TRBV20-1 and J is TRBJ2-1; no firm D call. This CDR3 spans 12 amino acids. The V gene's germline CDR1 is DFQATT and CDR2 SNEGSKA (reference sequence). V gave up 4 bases and J gave up 6 bases, with 10 bases separating them. The CDR3 reads CSAISGGNEQFF. The CDR3 bases are TGCAGTGCTATCTCGGGCGGCAATGAGCAGTTCTTC.

The chain combines TRBV2 with TRBJ2-2; D unclear. Trimming shortened V by 7 bases and J by 4 bases, and 13 bases separated the two germline ends. The CDR3 is 14 amino acids. CDR1 is SNHLY, CDR2 FYNNEI, per germline. In DNA form, the CDR3 reads TGTGCCAGCACCTTCGAATTAGCCACCGGGGAGCTGTTTTTT. Amino acids: CASTFELATGELFF.

The chain combines TRBV15 with TRBJ2-2; 7 positions match TRBD1. Germline lookup yields CDR1 LNHNV and CDR2 YYDKDF (reference sequence). J gave up 5 bases and V 3 bases, and 0 bases lay outside the gene matches. The CDR3 extends over 13 amino acids. CDR3 in amino acids: CATSRTGTGELFF. The CDR3 nucleotides read TGTGCCACCAGCAGGACAGGGACCGGGGAGCTGTTTTTT.

The J gene is TRBJ2-7, the V gene TRBV10-3, with D perhaps TRBD2 (6 bases). The ends were cut back, 1 base at V and 1 base at J, with 8 bases in the middle. Germline V gene data show CDR1 as ENHRY and CDR2 as SYGVKD. The CDR3 totals 14 residues. The CDR3 coding sequence is TGTGCCATCAGTGAGTTTAGCGGATCCTACGAGCAGTACTTC. Translating it yields CAISEFSGSYEQYF.

The J gene is TRBJ2-3, the V gene TRBV7-6; 7 positions match TRBD2. CDR1 and CDR2 (germline): SGHVS, FNYEAQ. The CDR3 totals 15 residues. J lost 3 bases, V lost 1 base, and 4 bases had no gene match. The DNA for the CDR3 is TGTGCCAGCAGCTTAGGCCAGCGGGAAACAGATACGCAGTATTTT. Its translation: CASSLGQRETDTQYF. The full variable domain, rest sourced from reference TRBV7-6 and TRBJ2-3, is GAGVSQSPRYKVTKRGQDVALRCDPISGHVSLYWYRQALGQGPEFLTYFNYEAQQDKSGLPNDRFSAERPEGSISTLTIQRTEQRDSAMYRCASSLGQRETDTQYFGPGTRLTVL.

This sequence joins TRBV12-3 or TRBV12-4 and TRBJ1-1, with D uncertain. The V gene lost 3 bases and the J gene lost 1 base, with 15 bases spanning the gap. The CDR3 loop spans 16 amino acids. The CDR3 DNA is TGTGCCAGCAGTTTGTCGATAGGACCGCAGAACACTGAAGCTTTCTTT. Protein product: CASSLSIGPQNTEAFF.

The genes are TRBV27 and TRBJ1-1; TRBD1 is a possible D gene (5 bases). With 4 bases removed from V and 10 bases from J, the gap between germline ends came to 16 bases. Germline assignment: CDR1 MNHEY and CDR2 SMNVEV (reference sequence). CDR3 size: 13 residues. The CDR3 DNA follows: TGTGCCAGCAGTTCGGGACGGAGGTCCCTAGCTTTCTTT. Protein: CASSSGRRSLAFF.

V and J are TRBV9 and TRBJ2-1; 8 bases are a match to TRBD2. This CDR3 comprises 16 residues. Per the germline V gene, CDR1 is SGDLS and CDR2 is YYNGEE. Losses at the gene ends were 4 bases for V and 3 bases for J; bases not matched to a gene: 9. The CDR3 DNA reads as TGTGCCAGCAGCTCAAGAGCGGGAGAGATCTACAATGAGCAGTTCTTC. Its protein product is CASSSRAGEIYNEQFF.

The rearrangement joins TRBV30 to TRBJ2-7, with D unresolved. The germline V gene has CDR1 GTSNPN and CDR2 SVGIG (reference sequence). Trimming removed 2 bases from V and 0 bases from J, with 8 bases in between. This CDR3 has 13 residues. The chain's CDR3 is CAWSQSLSYEQYF. In DNA form, the CDR3 reads TGTGCCTGGAGTCAATCTCTCTCCTACGAGCAGTACTTC.